This entry lists 4 T cell receptor beta chains sequenced from one sample in a study of PD-L1 blockade in urothelial cancer. Assay used: immunoSEQ multiplex PCR; TCRdb lists only in-frame clones, some missing. The sample lists 75,000 to 95,000 clones; 90% to 95% were seen once. This material consisted of PBMCs, taken around atezolizumab (anti-PD-L1) treatment. The receptors come from a man between 60 and 75 years old with urothelial cancer.

This clone was seen only a few times. The chain couples TRBV7-2 to TRBJ2-3, with TRBD1 matching over 10 bases. The germline CDR1 and CDR2 sequences are SGHTA and FQGNSA. V shed 5 bases, J shed 5 bases, and the junction held 10 bases outside the gene matches. The CDR3 runs 16 residues. The CDR3 DNA reads TGTGCCAGCAGCGTTTTAGGGACAGGGGTGGGAGATACGCAGTATTTT. Amino acids: CASSVLGTGVGDTQYF.

The V gene is TRBV9, the J gene TRBJ1-4; D may be TRBD1 (5 bases). The CDR3 is made up of 15 amino acids. The V and J ends lost 0 bases and 8 bases respectively, with 14 bases between them. From germline, CDR1 is SGDLS and CDR2 YYNGEE. The CDR3 loop is CASSVGTSVPEKLFF. The CDR3 DNA is TGTGCCAGCAGCGTAGGGACATCTGTTCCGGAAAAACTGTTTTTT.

This clone was recorded once. V and J are TRBV9 and TRBJ2-2; D is unresolved. Trimming pared 1 base from V and 5 bases from J, leaving 9 bases between. The CDR3 sequence is 14 residues long. CDR1 and CDR2 from the germline V gene are SGDLS and YYNGEE. The CDR3 DNA is TGTGCCAGCAGCGTACAGTTTTTAACCGGGGAGCTGTTTTTT. Protein sequence: CASSVQFLTGELFF.

V and J are TRBV7-2 and TRBJ1-1; 7 bases are shared with TRBD1. Germline trimming cut 3 bases from V and 0 bases from J; bases unmatched to any gene: 7. The CDR3 has 16 amino acids. The germline V gene encodes CDR1 SGHTA and CDR2 FQGNSA. CDR3 in DNA: TGTGCCAGCAGCTTCGAACCGGGACAGTTGAACACTGAAGCTTTCTTT. It encodes CASSFEPGQLNTEAFF. The full variable domain, its missing parts supplied by reference TRBV7-2 and TRBJ1-1, is GAGVSQSPSNKVTEKGKDVELRCDPISGHTALYWYRQSLGQGLEFLIYFQGNSAPDKSGLPSDRFSAERTGGSVSTLTIQRTQQEDSAVYLCASSFEPGQLNTEAFFGQGTRLTVV.